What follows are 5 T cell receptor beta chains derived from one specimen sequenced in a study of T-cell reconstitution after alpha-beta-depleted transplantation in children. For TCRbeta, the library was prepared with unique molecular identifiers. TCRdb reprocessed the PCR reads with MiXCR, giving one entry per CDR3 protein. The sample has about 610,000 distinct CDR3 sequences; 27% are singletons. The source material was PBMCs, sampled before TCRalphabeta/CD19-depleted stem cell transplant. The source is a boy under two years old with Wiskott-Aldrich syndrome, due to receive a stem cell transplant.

The CDR3 sequence: CASSPYGQVSNEKLFF. The CDR3 nucleotides are TGTGCCAGCAGCCCATATGGACAGGTCTCTAATGAAAAACTGTTTTTT. The V and J genes are TRBV12-3 or TRBV12-4 and TRBJ1-4, with TRBD1 identical over 7 bases. V was pared by 6 bases and J by 3 bases, with 10 bases of the junction left unmatched. The length of the CDR3 is 16 residues.

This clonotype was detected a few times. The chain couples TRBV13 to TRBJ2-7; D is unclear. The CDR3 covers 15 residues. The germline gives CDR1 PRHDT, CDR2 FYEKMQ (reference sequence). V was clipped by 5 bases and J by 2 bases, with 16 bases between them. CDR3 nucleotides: TGTGCCAGCAGCCCGGACCCAGGCAGGACCTACGAGCAGTACTTC. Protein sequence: CASSPDPGRTYEQYF.

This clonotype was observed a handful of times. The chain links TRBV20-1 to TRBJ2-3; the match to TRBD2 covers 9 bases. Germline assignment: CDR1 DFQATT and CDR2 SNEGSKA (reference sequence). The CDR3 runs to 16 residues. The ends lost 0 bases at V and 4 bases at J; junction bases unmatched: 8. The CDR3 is CSARDPLAGMADTQYF. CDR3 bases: TGCAGTGCTAGAGACCCCCTAGCGGGAATGGCAGATACGCAGTATTTT.

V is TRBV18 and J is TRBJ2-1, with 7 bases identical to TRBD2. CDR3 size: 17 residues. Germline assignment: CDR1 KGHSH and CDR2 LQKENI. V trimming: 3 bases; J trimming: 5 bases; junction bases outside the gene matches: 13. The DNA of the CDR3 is TGTGCCAGCTCACCGGGGAGACCGCGGGGGATAAACAATGAGCAGTTCTTC. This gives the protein CASSPGRPRGINNEQFF. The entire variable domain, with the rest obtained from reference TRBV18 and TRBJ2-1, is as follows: NAGVMQNPRHLVRRRGQEARLRCSPMKGHSHVYWYRQLPEEGLKFMVYLQKENIIDESGMPKERFSAEFPKEGPSILRIQQVVRGDSAAYFCASSPGRPRGINNEQFFGPGTRLTVL.

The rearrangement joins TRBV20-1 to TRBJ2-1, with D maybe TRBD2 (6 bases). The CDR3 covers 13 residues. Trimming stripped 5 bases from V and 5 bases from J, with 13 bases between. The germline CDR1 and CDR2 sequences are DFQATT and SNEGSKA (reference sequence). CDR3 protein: CSAPHAGHNEQFF. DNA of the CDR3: TGCAGTGCTCCGCACGCGGGACACAATGAGCAGTTCTTC.